What follows describes a single TCR beta chain. Its antigen remains unidentified. This sample stems from a study of T cell repertoires in aging, cancer and after chemotherapy. Turning to the study itself: Chronic lymphocytic leukemia patients on fludarabine- or bendamustine-based regimens gave paired samples before and after chemotherapy. Points from the study as a whole: Lymphoid organ infiltration in hematological cancer patients may impair thymic emigration or peripheral T cell expansion. Age-matched healthy donors had significantly more diverse, less clonal blood TCR repertoires than untreated cancer patients. In cancer patients, declining TCR diversity with age involved lost richness and lost evenness.

Peripheral blood genomic DNA, not sorted cells or RNA, was the template. Rearranged V-D-J TRB sequences were amplified with a mixed TRB-A/B primer pool. From the multiplex PCR reads, TCRdb called clonotypes with MiXCR, one entry per CDR3 protein. The table records fewer than 6,000 distinct CDR3 sequences, 23% of them present only once. The sequencing input was blood. The receptor's source is a human donor with a blood cancer.

CDR3 amino acids: CSARDSRVAYEQYF. CDR3 DNA sequence: TGCAGTGCTAGAGATTCAAGGGTCGCGTATGAGCAGTACTTC. V gene TRBV20-1 combines with J gene TRBJ2-7; D is undetermined. The V gene's germline CDR1 is DFQATT and CDR2 SNEGSKA (reference sequence). V was clipped by 0 bases and J by 7 bases, with 16 bases between them. The CDR3 runs to 14 residues.